These T cell receptor beta chains were read from a single sample in a study of T cells after yellow fever vaccination. TCRdb re-derived calls from the 5' RACE reads in MiXCR, one entry per CDR3 protein. The data hold 450,000 to 650,000 distinct CDR3 sequences, with roughly 12% observed a single time. Source: PBMCs, taken on the day of the yellow fever booster vaccination. Receptor source: a man in his thirties or forties who received the YFV17D yellow fever vaccine. The CDR3 runs from the conserved cysteine through the conserved F or W. Fields, in order: V gene, D gene, J gene, clone size, CDR3 protein, CDR3 DNA. A D gene is named only where the DNA matches it firmly. The listing skips clone size in some rows; elsewhere it reads once, few, many or a size class.

>TRBV7-2|TRBD2|TRBJ2-3|-
CASSLVTGGRTDTQYF
TGTGCCAGCAGCTTAGTCACGGGAGGCAGAACAGATACGCAGTATTTT
>TRBV27|TRBD1|TRBJ1-6|-
CASKLLSLTRQGRDSPLHF
TGTGCCAGCAAGTTACTAAGCCTTACCCGACAGGGCCGCGATTCACCCCTCCACTTT
>TRBV6-2/TRBV6-3|-|TRBJ2-7|few
CASSYSGIYEQYF
TGTGCCAGCAGTTATTCAGGGATCTACGAGCAGTACTTC
>TRBV18|TRBD2|TRBJ2-7|few
CASSPSSGRAASEQYF
TGTGCCAGCTCACCCAGTAGCGGGAGGGCCGCAAGCGAGCAGTACTTC
>TRBV19|-|TRBJ2-3|once
CASTPTGYTDTQYF
TGTGCCAGTACCCCAACAGGGTACACAGATACGCAGTATTTT
>TRBV30|-|TRBJ1-1|-
CAWSVAMNTEAFF
TGTGCCTGGAGTGTGGCCATGAACACTGAAGCTTTCTTT
>TRBV12-3/TRBV12-4|-|TRBJ1-1|few
CASSFGYTEAFF
TGTGCCAGCAGTTTTGGGTACACTGAAGCTTTCTTT
>TRBV18|-|TRBJ1-1|-
CASSPTVSEAFF
TGTGCCAGCTCACCTACCGTATCTGAAGCTTTCTTT
>TRBV5-1|-|TRBJ2-5|-
CASSPGTNRETQYF
TGCGCCAGCAGTCCCGGGACCAACCGGGAGACCCAGTACTTC
>TRBV18|-|TRBJ1-4|few
CASSDDRNEKLFF
TGTGCCAGCTCCGATGACAGGAATGAAAAACTGTTTTTT
>TRBV29-1|TRBD1|TRBJ2-7|-
CSVAVQGANEQYF
TGCAGCGTCGCCGTACAGGGGGCGAATGAGCAGTACTTC
>TRBV29-1|TRBD2|TRBJ2-5|few
CSVEPAGGQETQYF
TGCAGCGTTGAACCGGCGGGAGGCCAGGAGACCCAGTACTTC
>TRBV5-1|-|TRBJ1-2|few
CASSSGDYGYTF
TGCGCCAGCAGCTCGGGAGATTATGGCTACACCTTC
>TRBV7-9|-|TRBJ1-1|many
CASSQDLTNTEAFF
TGTGCCAGCAGCCAAGATTTGACGAACACTGAAGCTTTCTTT
>TRBV5-6|TRBD1|TRBJ1-4|many
CASSPSTGTVEKLFF
TGTGCCAGCAGCCCGTCGACAGGGACAGTTGAAAAACTGTTTTTT
>TRBV20-1|-|TRBJ2-7|few
CSASRQEYEQYF
TGCAGTGCTAGCCGCCAGGAATACGAGCAGTACTTC
>TRBV7-2|TRBD1|TRBJ2-3|many
CASGNRGSTDTQYF
TGTGCCAGCGGCAACAGGGGAAGCACAGATACGCAGTATTTT
>TRBV2|TRBD2|TRBJ2-1|once
CAFWGGLAGGVSYNEQFF
TGTGCCTTCTGGGGGGGACTAGCGGGAGGTGTTAGTTACAATGAGCAGTTCTTC
>TRBV6-5|-|TRBJ2-1|-
CASSYGLGDNEQFF
TGTGCCAGCAGTTACGGGCTGGGTGATAATGAGCAGTTCTTC
>TRBV11-3|TRBD1|TRBJ2-1|few
CASSLDGQEFYNEQFF
TGTGCCAGCAGCTTAGATGGACAGGAATTCTACAATGAGCAGTTCTTC
>TRBV12-3/TRBV12-4|TRBD1|TRBJ2-3|few
CASSIQGAKKTDTQYF
TGTGCCAGCAGCATACAGGGGGCAAAAAAGACAGATACGCAGTATTTT
>TRBV7-9|TRBD1|TRBJ2-1|few
CATRDRGQYNEQFF
TGTGCCACGCGGGACAGGGGCCAATACAATGAGCAGTTCTTC
>TRBV19|-|TRBJ1-1|-
CASSISGNTEAFF
TGTGCCAGTAGTATATCTGGGAACACTGAAGCTTTCTTT
>TRBV29-1|TRBD1|TRBJ2-7|few
CSVEGGQGANEQYF
TGCAGCGTTGAAGGGGGACAGGGGGCCAACGAGCAGTACTTC
>TRBV30|-|TRBJ1-5|-
CAWSVTGGNQPQHF
TGTGCCTGGAGTGTTACAGGAGGCAATCAGCCCCAGCATTTT
>TRBV20-1|TRBD2|TRBJ2-7|few
CSAWLAGNEQYF
TGCAGTGCTTGGCTAGCGGGAAACGAGCAGTACTTC
>TRBV7-2|TRBD1|TRBJ1-1|-
CASSLKGQSEAFF
TGTGCCAGCAGCTTAAAGGGACAGTCTGAAGCTTTCTTT
>TRBV11-2|TRBD2|TRBJ2-3|few
CASSPGLAGDISADTQYF
TGTGCCAGCAGTCCCGGACTAGCGGGAGACATATCCGCAGATACGCAGTATTTT
>TRBV7-3|TRBD2|TRBJ2-1|-
CASSLASGNNEQFF
TGTGCCAGCAGCTTGGCTAGCGGCAACAATGAGCAGTTCTTC
>TRBV20-1|-|TRBJ2-7|few
CSARDILSSSEQYF
TGCAGTGCTAGAGATATCCTCTCTTCGAGCGAGCAGTACTTC
>TRBV11-2|TRBD2|TRBJ2-5|-
CASSLELAGGRKQETQYF
TGTGCCAGCAGCTTAGAACTAGCGGGAGGACGGAAGCAAGAGACCCAGTACTTC
>TRBV7-3|-|TRBJ2-2|-
CASSLSGSTGELCF
TGTGCCAGCAGCTTATCAGGGAGCACCGGGGAGCTGTGTTTT
>TRBV29-1|-|TRBJ2-3|-
CSVGEGANTDTQYF
TGCAGCGTTGGAGAAGGGGCGAACACAGATACGCAGTATTTT
>TRBV4-2|-|TRBJ1-2|few
CASSQATPDYGYTF
TGTGCCAGCAGCCAAGCTACCCCCGACTATGGCTACACCTTC
>TRBV6-5|TRBD2|TRBJ2-3|many
CASSYSGWGGPTDTQYF
TGTGCCAGCAGTTACTCAGGTTGGGGAGGGCCCACAGATACGCAGTATTTT
>TRBV6-1|TRBD1|TRBJ1-6|many
CASSNPGQGVPPLHF
TGTGCCAGCAGTAATCCGGGACAGGGGGTTCCACCCCTCCACTTT